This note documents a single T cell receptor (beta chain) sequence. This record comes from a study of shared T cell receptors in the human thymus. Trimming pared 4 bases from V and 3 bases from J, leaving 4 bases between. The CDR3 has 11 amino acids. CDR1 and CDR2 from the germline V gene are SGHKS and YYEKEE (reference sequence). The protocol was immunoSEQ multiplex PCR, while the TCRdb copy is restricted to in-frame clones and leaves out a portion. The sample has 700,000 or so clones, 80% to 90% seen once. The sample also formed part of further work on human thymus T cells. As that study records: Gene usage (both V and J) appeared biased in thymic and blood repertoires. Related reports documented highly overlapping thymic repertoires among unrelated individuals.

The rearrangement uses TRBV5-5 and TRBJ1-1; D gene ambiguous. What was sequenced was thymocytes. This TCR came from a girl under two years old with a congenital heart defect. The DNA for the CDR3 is TGTGCCAGCAGCCTCTACACTGAAGCTTTCTTT. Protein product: CASSLYTEAFF.